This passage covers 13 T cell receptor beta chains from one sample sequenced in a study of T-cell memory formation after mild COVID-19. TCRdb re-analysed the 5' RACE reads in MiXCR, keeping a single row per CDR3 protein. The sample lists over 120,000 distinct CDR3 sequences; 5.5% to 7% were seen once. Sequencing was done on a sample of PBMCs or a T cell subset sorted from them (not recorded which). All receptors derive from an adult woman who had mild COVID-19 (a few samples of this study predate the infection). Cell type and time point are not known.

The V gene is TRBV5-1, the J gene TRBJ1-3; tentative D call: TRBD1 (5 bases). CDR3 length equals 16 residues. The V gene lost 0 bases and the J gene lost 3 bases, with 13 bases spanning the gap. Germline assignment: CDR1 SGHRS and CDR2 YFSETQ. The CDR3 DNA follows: TGCGCCAGCAGCTTGGAGACAGTAAACCTTGGAAACACCATATATTTT. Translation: CASSLETVNLGNTIYF. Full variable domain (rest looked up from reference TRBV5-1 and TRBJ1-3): KAGVTQTPRYLIKTRGQQVTLSCSPISGHRSVSWYQQTPGQGLQFLFEYFSETQRNKGNFPGRFSGRQFSNSRSEMNVSTLELGDSALYLCASSLETVNLGNTIYFGEGSWLTVV.

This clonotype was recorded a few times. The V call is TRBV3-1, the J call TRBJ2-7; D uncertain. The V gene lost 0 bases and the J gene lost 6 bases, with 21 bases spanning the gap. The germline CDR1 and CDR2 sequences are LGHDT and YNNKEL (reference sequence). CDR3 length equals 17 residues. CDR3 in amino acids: CASSQEVRTSGPSEQYF. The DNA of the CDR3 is TGTGCCAGCAGCCAAGAAGTTCGTACTTCCGGTCCGTCCGAGCAGTACTTC.

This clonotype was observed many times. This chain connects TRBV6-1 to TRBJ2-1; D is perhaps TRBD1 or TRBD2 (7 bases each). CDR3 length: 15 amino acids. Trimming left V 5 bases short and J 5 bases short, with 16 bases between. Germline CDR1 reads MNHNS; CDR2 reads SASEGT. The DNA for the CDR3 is TGTGCCAGCAGTCGACAGGGAGGGAGCAACAATGAGCAGTTCTTC. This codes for CASSRQGGSNNEQFF.

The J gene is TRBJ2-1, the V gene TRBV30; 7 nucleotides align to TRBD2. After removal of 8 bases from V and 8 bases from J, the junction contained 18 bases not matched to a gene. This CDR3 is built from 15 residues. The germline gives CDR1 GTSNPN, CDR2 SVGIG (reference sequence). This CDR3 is CALSIGGSPKDEQFF. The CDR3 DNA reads TGTGCCCTCTCGATCGGCGGGAGTCCCAAGGATGAGCAGTTCTTC.

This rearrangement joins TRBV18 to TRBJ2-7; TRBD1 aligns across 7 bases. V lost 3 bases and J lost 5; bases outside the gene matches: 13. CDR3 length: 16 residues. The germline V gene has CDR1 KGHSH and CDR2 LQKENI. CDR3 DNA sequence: TGTGCCAGCTCACCTACCGGGACAGCGGCCTACCACGAGCAGTACTTC. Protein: CASSPTGTAAYHEQYF.

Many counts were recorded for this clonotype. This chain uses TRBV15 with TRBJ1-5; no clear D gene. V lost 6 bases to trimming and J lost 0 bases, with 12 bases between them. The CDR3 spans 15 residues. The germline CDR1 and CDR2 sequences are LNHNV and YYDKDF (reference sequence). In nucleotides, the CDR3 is TGTGCCACCAGACAGTACTCGTATAGCAATCAGCCCCAGCATTTT. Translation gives CATRQYSYSNQPQHF.

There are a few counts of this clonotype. The CDR3 here is CASTFNGFSYEQYF. The CDR3 DNA is TGTGCCAGCACATTTAATGGGTTTTCCTACGAGCAGTACTTC. V usage is TRBV3-1 and J usage is TRBJ2-7; D remains unclear. CDR1 and CDR2 from the germline V gene are LGHDT and YNNKEL (reference sequence). V was shortened by 7 bases and J by 1 base, with 14 bases between the two germline ends. The length of the CDR3 is 14 residues.

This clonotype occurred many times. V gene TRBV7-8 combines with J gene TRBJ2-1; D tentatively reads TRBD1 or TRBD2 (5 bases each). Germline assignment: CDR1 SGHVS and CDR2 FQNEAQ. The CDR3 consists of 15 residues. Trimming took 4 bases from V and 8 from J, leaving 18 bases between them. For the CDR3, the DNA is TGTGCCAGCAGCTCCCTAAGGGGAGTATCGGATGAGCAGTTCTTC. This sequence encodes CASSSLRGVSDEQFF. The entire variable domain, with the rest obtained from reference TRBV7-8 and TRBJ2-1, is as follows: GAGVSQSPRYKVAKRGQDVALRCDPISGHVSLFWYQQALGQGPEFLTYFQNEAQLDKSGLPSDRFFAERPEGSVSTLKIQRTQQEDSAVYLCASSSLRGVSDEQFFGPGTRLTVL.

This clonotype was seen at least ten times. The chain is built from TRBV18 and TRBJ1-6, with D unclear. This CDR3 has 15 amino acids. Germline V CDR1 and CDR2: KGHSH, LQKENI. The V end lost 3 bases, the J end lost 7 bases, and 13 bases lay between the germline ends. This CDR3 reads CASSPRAEGNSPLHF. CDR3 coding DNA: TGTGCCAGCTCACCTCGCGCAGAGGGAAATTCACCCCTCCACTTT.

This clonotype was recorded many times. The CDR3 DNA follows: TGTGCCAGCAGCTTAGTAGGGTACCCCTACGAGCAGTACTTC. Its translation: CASSLVGYPYEQYF. The chain combines TRBV7-8 with TRBJ2-7, with unresolved D. The V end lost 1 base, the J end lost 2 bases, and 9 bases lay between the germline ends. There are 14 residues in the CDR3. The germline V gene has CDR1 SGHVS and CDR2 FQNEAQ.

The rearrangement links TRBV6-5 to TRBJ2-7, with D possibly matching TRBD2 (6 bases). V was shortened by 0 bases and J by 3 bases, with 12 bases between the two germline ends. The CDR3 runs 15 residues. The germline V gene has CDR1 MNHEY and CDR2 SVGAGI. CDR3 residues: CASSYSRGRDYEQYF. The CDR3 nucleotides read TGTGCCAGCAGTTACTCGAGAGGGCGGGACTACGAGCAGTACTTC.

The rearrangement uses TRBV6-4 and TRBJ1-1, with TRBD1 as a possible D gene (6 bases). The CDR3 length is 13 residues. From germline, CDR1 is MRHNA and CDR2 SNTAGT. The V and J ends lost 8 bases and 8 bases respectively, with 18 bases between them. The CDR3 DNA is TGTGCCAGCCCTCGTGGGGGGGCAAAGGAAGCTTTCTTT. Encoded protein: CASPRGGAKEAFF.

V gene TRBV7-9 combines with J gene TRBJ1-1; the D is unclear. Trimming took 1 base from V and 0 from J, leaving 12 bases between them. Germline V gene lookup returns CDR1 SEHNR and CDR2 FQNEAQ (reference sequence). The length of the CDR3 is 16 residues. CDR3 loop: CASSLETGNLNTEAFF. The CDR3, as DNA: TGTGCCAGCAGCTTAGAAACGGGGAATCTGAACACTGAAGCTTTCTTT.